These 24 T cell receptor beta chains originate from one sample sequenced in a study of cytotoxic CD8 clonotypes in ibrutinib-treated CLL. Only in-frame clones appear in the TCRdb table, and some are missing; sequencing was by immunoSEQ multiplex PCR. Counted here are about 4,200 clones, 83% occurring once; the ten biggest clones make up roughly 23%. The input for sequencing was PBMCs, taken before ibrutinib treatment. These receptors all stem from a human donor with chronic lymphocytic leukemia.

The chain combines TRBV6-5 with TRBJ2-1; 11 bases match TRBD2. This CDR3 has 15 residues. Trimming took 0 bases from V and 6 from J; bases not matched to a gene: 1. CDR1 is MNHEY, CDR2 SVGAGI, per germline. CDR3 loop: CASSYSTSGVNEQFF. CDR3 bases: TGTGCCAGCAGTTACTCGACTAGCGGGGTCAATGAGCAGTTCTTC.

The CDR3 is CASSLSSGDTQYF. DNA of the CDR3: TGTGCCAGCAGTCTCAGTAGCGGGGATACGCAGTATTTT. The rearrangement joins TRBV28 to TRBJ2-3, with 7 nucleotides matching TRBD2. The ends lost 5 bases at V and 6 bases at J; junction bases unmatched: 5. Germline V gene lookup returns CDR1 MDHEN and CDR2 SYDVKM. This CDR3 comprises 13 residues.

This chain joins TRBV19 and TRBJ2-5; tentatively, D is TRBD1 or TRBD2 (5 bases each). Trimming pared 4 bases from V and 5 bases from J, leaving 11 bases between. This CDR3 has 13 amino acids. CDR1 LNHDA and CDR2 SQIVND come from the germline V gene (reference sequence). The CDR3: CASSRGGGETQYF. The CDR3 DNA reads TGTGCCAGTAGTAGGGGCGGCGGGGAGACCCAGTACTTC.

This clone was seen a handful of times. CDR3 coding DNA: TGTGCCAGCAGCCCGAGGACCTCGAGGCGGGGCTACACCTTC. Encoded protein: CASSPRTSRRGYTF. V is TRBV13 and J is TRBJ1-2; the D is unclear. V lost 5 bases, J lost 8 bases, and 18 bases lay in between. The CDR3 consists of 14 residues. Looked up from germline, CDR1 is PRHDT and CDR2 is FYEKMQ (reference sequence).

Here the CDR3 DNA reads TGTGCCAGCAGCTTAGCGCGGGGCGTGGTTGAGCAGTTCTTC. Translation gives CASSLARGVVEQFF. The rearrangement links TRBV11-1 to TRBJ2-1; TRBD2 might be the D (6 bases). This CDR3 is 14 amino acids long. The germline V gene encodes CDR1 SGHAT and CDR2 FQDESV (reference sequence). V lost 0 bases and J 9 bases, leaving 12 bases between the germline ends.

Worth noting for this clone: One end of the junction does not line up with germline, which may come from a read error. This chain uses TRBV5-1 with TRBJ1-5; the D gene is possibly TRBD1 (5 bases). Germline CDR1 reads SGHRS; CDR2 reads YFSETQ. CDR3 size: 15 residues. The CDR3 DNA follows: TGCGCCAGCAGCTTTTCAGGGACTAGCGATCAGCCCCAGCATTTT. This translates into CASSFSGTSDQPQHF.

The chain couples TRBV2 to TRBJ2-3; D is perhaps TRBD1 or TRBD2 (6 bases each). Germline lookup yields CDR1 SNHLY and CDR2 FYNNEI. V gave up 8 bases and J gave up 4 bases, with 34 bases separating them. The CDR3 loop spans 20 amino acids. CDR3: CASRDSLLGNGGQRPDTQYF. CDR3 in DNA: TGTGCCAGCCGGGACTCCTTACTGGGGAATGGGGGCCAACGGCCAGATACGCAGTATTTT.

The CDR3 protein is CASTGTGLDTQYF. The CDR3 DNA sequence: TGTGCCAGCACCGGGACAGGGTTAGATACGCAGTATTTT. The chain recombines TRBV6-1 with TRBJ2-3; the match to TRBD1 covers 9 bases. This CDR3 region has 13 residues. Germline V gives CDR1 MNHNS, CDR2 SASEGT. V shed 7 bases and J 5 bases; nucleotides not matched to a gene: 4.

V gene TRBV7-9 combines with J gene TRBJ2-1, with 8 bases identical to TRBD1. The germline gives CDR1 SEHNR, CDR2 FQNEAQ (reference sequence). The CDR3 loop spans 13 amino acids. V dropped 6 bases and J dropped 8; count of bases not matched to a gene: 6. CDR3 sequence: CASRSDRGYEQFF. DNA of the CDR3: TGTGCCAGCAGGTCCGACAGGGGCTATGAGCAGTTCTTC.

The J gene is TRBJ2-2, the V gene TRBV6-1; 9 nucleotides match TRBD2. The CDR3 has 16 amino acids. The V segment lost 1 base and the J segment 5 bases; nucleotides outside the gene matches: 5. Germline assignment: CDR1 MNHNS and CDR2 SASEGT. CDR3 in amino acids: CASSEGVAGETGELFF. CDR3 nucleotide sequence: TGTGCCAGCAGTGAAGGGGTAGCGGGAGAGACCGGGGAGCTGTTTTTT.

V gene TRBV2 combines with J gene TRBJ2-7; TRBD2 aligns across 10 bases. After removal of 2 bases from V and 4 bases from J, the junction contained 11 bases not matched to a gene. This CDR3 has 17 amino acids. The V gene's germline CDR1 is SNHLY and CDR2 FYNNEI. The CDR3 nucleotides are TGTGCCAGCAGTGAATCTAAGCGGGAGGGCCAGGAGTACGAGCAGTACTTC. Protein product: CASSESKREGQEYEQYF.

The chain has TRBV11-2 and TRBJ2-7, with unresolved D. From germline, CDR1 is SGHAT and CDR2 FQNNGV. This CDR3 has 11 amino acids. Between the trimmed V and J ends, which lost 5 bases and 5 bases, there was a span of 7 bases. CDR3 sequence (DNA): TGTGCCAGCAGCCGGGCCCACGAGCAGTACTTC. It translates to CASSRAHEQYF.

This clone occurred once. This CDR3 reads CSVDHRGLAGGNEQFF. DNA for the CDR3: TGCAGCGTTGATCATAGGGGACTAGCGGGAGGGAATGAGCAGTTCTTC. J is TRBJ2-1 and V is TRBV29-1; 16 nucleotides align to TRBD2. This CDR3 is built from 16 residues. Germline-derived CDR1 and CDR2 are SQVTM and ANQGSEA. Losses at the gene ends were 3 bases for V and 7 bases for J; bases not matched to a gene: 6.

This clone was picked up a small number of times. The V gene is TRBV30, the J gene TRBJ1-5; unclear D gene. Trimming took off 3 bases at V and 2 bases at J, with 8 bases between the two ends. The CDR3 is 13 amino acids. CDR1 GTSNPN and CDR2 SVGIG come from the germline V gene (reference sequence). The CDR3 is CAWSTTGNQPQHF. The CDR3 DNA follows: TGTGCCTGGAGCACCACGGGCAATCAGCCCCAGCATTTT. The variable domain in full, completed from reference TRBV30 and TRBJ1-5, reads SQTIHQWPATLVQPVGSPLSLECTVEGTSNPNLYWYRQAAGRGLQLLFYSVGIGQISSEVPQNLSASRPQDRQFILSSKKLLLSDSGFYLCAWSTTGNQPQHFGDGTRLSIL.

The CDR3 here is CATRQANTEAFF. The CDR3 DNA reads TGTGCCACGAGACAGGCGAACACTGAAGCTTTCTTT. The chain carries TRBV10-3 and TRBJ1-1; TRBD1 might be the D (6 bases). From germline, CDR1 is ENHRY and CDR2 SYGVKD. V was cut by 10 bases and J by 1 base, with 10 bases left in between. There are 12 residues in the CDR3.

This clone came up once. This chain joins TRBV18 and TRBJ2-5; possibly TRBD1 for D (5 bases). V lost 3 bases and J 2 bases, leaving 13 bases between the germline ends. The CDR3 extends over 15 amino acids. Germline values: CDR1 KGHSH, CDR2 LQKENI. The CDR3 protein is CASSPGQGIQETQYF. The CDR3 nucleotides are TGTGCCAGCTCACCGGGGCAGGGAATACAAGAGACCCAGTACTTC. Full variable domain (outside the CDR3, taken from reference TRBV18 and TRBJ2-5): NAGVMQNPRHLVRRRGQEARLRCSPMKGHSHVYWYRQLPEEGLKFMVYLQKENIIDESGMPKERFSAEFPKEGPSILRIQQVVRGDSAAYFCASSPGQGIQETQYFGPGTRLLVL.

The chain has TRBV11-2 and TRBJ2-1; TRBD2 aligns across 13 bases. CDR1 is SGHAT and CDR2 is FQNNGV in the germline V gene. This CDR3 is 14 amino acids long. The junction had 3 bases not matched to a gene; V was cut back by 5 bases and J by 8 bases. CDR3 in DNA: TGTGCCAGCAGCATCGGACTAGCGGGAGATGAGCAGTTCTTC. It translates to CASSIGLAGDEQFF.

J is TRBJ2-1 and V is TRBV7-2; D remains ambiguous. The CDR3 extends over 15 amino acids. Germline values: CDR1 SGHTA, CDR2 FQGNSA. V was clipped by 1 base and J by 3 bases, with 10 bases between them. DNA for the CDR3: TGTGCCAGCAGCTTAGATAATGGCAGCTACAATGAGCAGTTCTTC. This sequence encodes CASSLDNGSYNEQFF.

This clone was seen a handful of times. The chain employs TRBV6-5 and TRBJ1-3; D remains ambiguous. Germline V lookup: CDR1 MNHEY, CDR2 SVGAGI. CDR3 length equals 15 residues. Trimming shortened V by 5 bases and J by 0 bases, and 11 bases separated the two germline ends. CDR3 loop: CASSKTGPSGNTIYF. CDR3 bases: TGTGCCAGCAGTAAGACCGGGCCCTCTGGAAACACCATATATTTT.

The chain couples TRBV6-5 to TRBJ1-5; TRBD1 matches at 10 bases. Germline V gene sequence: CDR1 MNHEY, CDR2 SVGAGI. With 6 bases clipped from V and 4 bases from J, the junction kept 6 bases outside the gene matches. There are 15 residues in the CDR3. In DNA, the CDR3 is TGTGCCAGCAGCAGAGGACAGGGGGGAAATCAGCCCCAGCATTTT. It translates to CASSRGQGGNQPQHF.

V is TRBV5-5 and J is TRBJ2-5, with 9 positions matching TRBD1. Germline loops: CDR1 SGHKS, CDR2 YYEKEE (reference sequence). This CDR3 comprises 16 residues. V trimming: 0 bases; J trimming: 2 bases; junction bases outside the gene matches: 5. The CDR3 is CASSLGPTGGQETQYF. In DNA, the CDR3 is TGTGCCAGCAGCTTGGGGCCGACAGGGGGACAAGAGACCCAGTACTTC.

The chain carries TRBV20-1 and TRBJ1-2; TRBD1 matches at 7 bases. Germline V gene lookup returns CDR1 DFQATT and CDR2 SNEGSKA (reference sequence). The CDR3 extends over 11 amino acids. Here the CDR3 reads CSAPGGGGYTF. CDR3 DNA: TGCAGCGCTCCCGGAGGGGGCGGCTACACCTTC.

V is TRBV6-5 and J is TRBJ1-2; D is unresolved. The CDR3 runs to 14 residues. V lost 0 bases, J lost 2 bases, and 7 bases lay in between. Germline-derived CDR1 and CDR2 are MNHEY and SVGAGI. The CDR3 sequence is CASSYSYGNYGYTF. Written as DNA, the CDR3 is TGTGCCAGCAGTTACTCCTACGGCAACTATGGCTACACCTTC.

The chain uses TRBV5-5 and TRBJ2-1, with D maybe TRBD1 (6 bases). CDR1 and CDR2 from the germline V gene are SGHKS and YYEKEE (reference sequence). V was pared by 3 bases and J by 8 bases, with 18 bases between. This CDR3 region has 15 residues. CDR3 protein: CASSSDTGTWDEQFF. The CDR3, as DNA: TGTGCCAGCAGCTCCGATACAGGGACATGGGATGAGCAGTTCTTC.